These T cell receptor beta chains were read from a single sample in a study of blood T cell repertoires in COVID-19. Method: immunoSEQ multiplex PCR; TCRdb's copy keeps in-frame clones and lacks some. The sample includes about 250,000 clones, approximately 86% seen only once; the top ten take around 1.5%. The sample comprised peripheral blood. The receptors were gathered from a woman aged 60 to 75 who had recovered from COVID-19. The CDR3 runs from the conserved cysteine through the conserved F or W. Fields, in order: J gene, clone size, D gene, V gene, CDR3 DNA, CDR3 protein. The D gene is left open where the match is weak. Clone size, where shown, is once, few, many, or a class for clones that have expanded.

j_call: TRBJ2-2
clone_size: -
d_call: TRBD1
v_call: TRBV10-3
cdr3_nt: TGTGCCATCAGTGTAGTGGGACAGGGAGTCACCGGGGAGCTGTTTTTT
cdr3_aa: CAISVVGQGVTGELFF

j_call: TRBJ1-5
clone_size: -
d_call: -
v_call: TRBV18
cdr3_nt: TGTGCCAGCTCACTCTCCCCCGGGGTCAATGGTCAGCCCCAGCATTTT
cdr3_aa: CASSLSPGVNGQPQHF

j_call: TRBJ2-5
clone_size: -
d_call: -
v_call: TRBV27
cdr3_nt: TGTGCCAGCAGTCCCACTAGGGAGACCCAGTACTTC
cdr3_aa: CASSPTRETQYF

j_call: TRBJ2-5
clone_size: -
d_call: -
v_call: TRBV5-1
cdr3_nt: TGCGCCAGCAGCACCGCCGGGATAGGAGAGACCCAGTACTTC
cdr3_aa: CASSTAGIGETQYF

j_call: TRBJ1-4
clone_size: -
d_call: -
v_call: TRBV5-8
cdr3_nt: TGTGCCAGCAGATTCCGGTCTCGAACTAATGAAAAACTGTTTTTT
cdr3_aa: CASRFRSRTNEKLFF

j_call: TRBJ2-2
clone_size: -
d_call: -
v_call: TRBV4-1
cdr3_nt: TGCGCCAGCAGCCCCAAGTACCGGGTCCTGAACACCGGGGAGCTGTTTTTT
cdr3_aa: CASSPKYRVLNTGELFF

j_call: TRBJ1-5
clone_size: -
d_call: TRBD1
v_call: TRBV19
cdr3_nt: TGTGCCAGTAGTGGAGGGACAGGGTTTTTTCAGCCCCAGCATTTT
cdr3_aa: CASSGGTGFFQPQHF

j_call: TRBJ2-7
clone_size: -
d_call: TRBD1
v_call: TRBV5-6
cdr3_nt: TGTCACCATCTACCGGGACAGGCCACCTACGAGCAGTACTTC
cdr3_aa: CHHLPGQATYEQYF

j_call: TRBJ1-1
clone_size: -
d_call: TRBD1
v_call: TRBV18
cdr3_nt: TGTGCCAGCTCCCCACGAGGGGGACAGGGGATGACTGAAGCTTTCTTT
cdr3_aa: CASSPRGGQGMTEAFF

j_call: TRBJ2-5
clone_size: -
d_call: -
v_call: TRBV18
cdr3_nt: TGTGCCAGCTCACCCCGTCGGACAGCCCAAGAGACCCAGTACTTC
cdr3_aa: CASSPRRTAQETQYF

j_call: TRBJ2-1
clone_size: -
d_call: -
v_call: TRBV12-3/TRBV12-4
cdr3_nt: TGTGCCAGCGGGGGGGCCTTTAGGAATGAGCAGTTCTTC
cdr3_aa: CASGGAFRNEQFF

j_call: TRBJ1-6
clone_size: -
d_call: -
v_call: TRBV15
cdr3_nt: TGTGCCACCAGCATGACGAACGCCGGGGGATCACCCCTCCACTTT
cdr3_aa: CATSMTNAGGSPLHF

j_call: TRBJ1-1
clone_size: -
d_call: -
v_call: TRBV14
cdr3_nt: TGTGCCAGCAGCCCTCCCCCGACACAGAACACTGAAGCTTTCTTT
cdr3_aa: CASSPPPTQNTEAFF

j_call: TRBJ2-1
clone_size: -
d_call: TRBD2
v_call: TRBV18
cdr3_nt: TGTGCCAGCTCACCGGGACTAGCGCCCGATGAGCAGTTCTTC
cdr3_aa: CASSPGLAPDEQFF

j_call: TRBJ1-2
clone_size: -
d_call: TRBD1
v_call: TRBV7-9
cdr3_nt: TGTGCCAGCAGCTTAAGTGTGGGACAGGGGAACTGGGGCTATGGCTACACCTTC
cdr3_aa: CASSLSVGQGNWGYGYTF

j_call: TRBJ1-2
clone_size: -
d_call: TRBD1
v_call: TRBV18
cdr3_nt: TGTGCCAGCTCAGTTGGGACAGGGGATTATGGCTACACCTTC
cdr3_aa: CASSVGTGDYGYTF

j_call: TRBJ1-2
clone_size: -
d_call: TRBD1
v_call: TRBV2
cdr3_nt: TGTGCCAGCAGTAGTGGACAGGGGAGCTATGGCTACACCTTC
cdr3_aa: CASSSGQGSYGYTF

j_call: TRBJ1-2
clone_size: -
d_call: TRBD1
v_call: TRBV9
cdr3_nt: TGTGCCAGCAGCGTTCAGACAGGGGGCCTGAATGGCTACACCTTC
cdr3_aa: CASSVQTGGLNGYTF

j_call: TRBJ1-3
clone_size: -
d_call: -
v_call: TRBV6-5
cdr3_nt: TGTGCCAGCAGTTACTCCCGGGACATAAAAAACACCATATATTTT
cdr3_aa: CASSYSRDIKNTIYF

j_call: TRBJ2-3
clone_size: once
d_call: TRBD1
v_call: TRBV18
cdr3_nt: TGTGCCAGCTCAAGCCGGGACAGCATACTACAGACTCACACAGATACGCAGTATTTT
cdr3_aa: CASSSRDSILQTHTDTQYF

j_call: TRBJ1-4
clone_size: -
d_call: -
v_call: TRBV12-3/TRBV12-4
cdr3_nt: TGTGCCAGCAGTTTGCACAGCAATGAAAAACTGTTTTTT
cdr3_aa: CASSLHSNEKLFF

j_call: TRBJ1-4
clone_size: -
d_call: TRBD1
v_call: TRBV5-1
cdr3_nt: TGCGCCAGCAGCTGGGACAGGGCGGTTATGAGTGAAAAACTGTTTTTT
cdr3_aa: CASSWDRAVMSEKLFF

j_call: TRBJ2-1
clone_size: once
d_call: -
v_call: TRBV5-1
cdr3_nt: TGCGCCAGCAGCTTGTATTTGGGCGGGGACAATGAGCAGTTCTTC
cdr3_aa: CASSLYLGGDNEQFF

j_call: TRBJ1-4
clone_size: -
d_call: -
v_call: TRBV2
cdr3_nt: TGTGCCAGCAGTGAACTGACAGAAACCAATGAAAAACTGTTTTTT
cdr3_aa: CASSELTETNEKLFF

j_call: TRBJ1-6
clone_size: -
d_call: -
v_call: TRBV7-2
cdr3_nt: TGTGCCAGCAGCTTAACACTCCTATACAGAGACTATAATTCACCCCTCCACTTT
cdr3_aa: CASSLTLLYRDYNSPLHF

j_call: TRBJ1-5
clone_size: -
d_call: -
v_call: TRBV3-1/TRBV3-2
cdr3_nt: TGTGCCAGCAGCCAAGGGCAGGGAACCCAGCATTTT
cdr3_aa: CASSQGQGTQHF

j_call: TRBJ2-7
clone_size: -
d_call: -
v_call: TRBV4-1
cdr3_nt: TGCGCCAGCAGCCACCCCTTCGGCTCTCAGGGCGAGCAGTACTTC
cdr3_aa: CASSHPFGSQGEQYF

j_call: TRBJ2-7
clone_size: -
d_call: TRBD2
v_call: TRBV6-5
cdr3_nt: TGTGCCAGCCAAACCAGTCCGGGACTATTCGGGCAGTACTTC
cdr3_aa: CASQTSPGLFGQYF

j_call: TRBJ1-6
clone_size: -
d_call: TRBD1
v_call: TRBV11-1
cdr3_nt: TGTGCCAGCAGCCTCCAACAGGGGTGGAATTCACCCCTCCACTTT
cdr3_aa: CASSLQQGWNSPLHF

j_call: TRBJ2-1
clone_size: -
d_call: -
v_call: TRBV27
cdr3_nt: TGTGCCAGCAGCCCCGTAGGAGGCAATGAGCAGTTCTTC
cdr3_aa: CASSPVGGNEQFF

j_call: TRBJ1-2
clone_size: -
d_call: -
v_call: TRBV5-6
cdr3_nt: TGTGCCAGCAGCTCCAGGGATGGCTACACCTTC
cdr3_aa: CASSSRDGYTF

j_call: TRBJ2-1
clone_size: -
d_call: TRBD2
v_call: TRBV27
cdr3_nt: TGTGCCAGCAGTTCGGCTAGCGGGTCCTACAATGAGCAGTTCTTC
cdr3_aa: CASSSASGSYNEQFF

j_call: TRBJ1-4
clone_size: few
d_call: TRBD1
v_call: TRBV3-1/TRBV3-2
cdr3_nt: TGTGCCAGCAGCCGACAGGGTGCTAATGAAAAACTGTTTTTT
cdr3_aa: CASSRQGANEKLFF

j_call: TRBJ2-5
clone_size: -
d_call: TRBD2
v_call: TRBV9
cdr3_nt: TGTGCCAGTGCTAGCGGGGGGGCTCCCCACCAAGAGACCCAGTACTTC
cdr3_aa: CASASGGAPHQETQYF

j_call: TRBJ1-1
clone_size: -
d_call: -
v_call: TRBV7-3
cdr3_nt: TGTGCCAGCAGCTTATTTTTAAGCGCTGAAGCTTTCTTT
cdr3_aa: CASSLFLSAEAFF

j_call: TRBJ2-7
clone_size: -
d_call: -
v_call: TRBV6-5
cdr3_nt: TGTGCCAGCAGTTTAACAGGACCTCCTTACGAGCAGTACTTC
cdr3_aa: CASSLTGPPYEQYF

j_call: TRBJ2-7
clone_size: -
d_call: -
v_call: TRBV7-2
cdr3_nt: TGTGCCAGCAGCTTAGGAGTCTTCTACGAGCAGTACTTC
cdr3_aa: CASSLGVFYEQYF

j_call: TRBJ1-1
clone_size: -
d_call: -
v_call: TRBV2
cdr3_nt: TGTGCCAGCAGCGGTGACAGAGTGACTGAAGCTTTCTTT
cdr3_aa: CASSGDRVTEAFF

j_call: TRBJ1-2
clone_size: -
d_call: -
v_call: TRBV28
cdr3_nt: TGTGCCAGCACTACGAGGGCCCTCGGCTACACCTTC
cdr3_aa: CASTTRALGYTF

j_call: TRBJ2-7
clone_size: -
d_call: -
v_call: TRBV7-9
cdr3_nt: TGTGCCAGCAGCTTACTTGGGCAGACCCCCGAGAACGAGCAGTACTTC
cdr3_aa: CASSLLGQTPENEQYF

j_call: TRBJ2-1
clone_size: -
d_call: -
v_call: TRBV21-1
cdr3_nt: TGTGCCAGCAGCAAACCGGGACAGGGATTCTCCTACAATGAGCAGTTCTTC
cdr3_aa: CASSKPGQGFSYNEQFF

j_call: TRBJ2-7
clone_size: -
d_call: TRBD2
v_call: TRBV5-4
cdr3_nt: TGTGCCAGCAGCTCCCGACTAGCGGGGGGCACCTTGCGGGAGCAGTACTTC
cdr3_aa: CASSSRLAGGTLREQYF

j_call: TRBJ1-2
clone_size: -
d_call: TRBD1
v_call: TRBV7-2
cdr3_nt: TGTGCCAGCAGCTTAGCAGGGGGCTATATTGGCTACACCTTC
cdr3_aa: CASSLAGGYIGYTF

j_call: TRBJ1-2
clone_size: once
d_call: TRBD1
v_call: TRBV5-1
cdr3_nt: TGCGCCAGCAGCAACCACGGACAGGGCTTCAACTATGGCTACACCTTC
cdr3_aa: CASSNHGQGFNYGYTF

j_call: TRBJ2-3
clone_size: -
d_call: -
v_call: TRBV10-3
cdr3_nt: TGTGCCATCAGTGAAGGACAGAGCACAGATACGCAGTATTTT
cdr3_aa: CAISEGQSTDTQYF

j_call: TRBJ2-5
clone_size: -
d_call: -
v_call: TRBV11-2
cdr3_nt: TGTGCCAGCAGCTTATCTCTGCGTGAGACCCAGTACTTC
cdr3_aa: CASSLSLRETQYF

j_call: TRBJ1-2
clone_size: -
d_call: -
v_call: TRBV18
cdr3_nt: TGTGCCAGCTCACCGTACGGGAAGGATGGCTACACCTTC
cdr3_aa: CASSPYGKDGYTF

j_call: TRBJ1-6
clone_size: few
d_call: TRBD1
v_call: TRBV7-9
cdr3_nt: TGTGCCAGCAGCCAGGGACAGGGTGCGTCGGATTCACCCCTCCACTTT
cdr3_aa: CASSQGQGASDSPLHF

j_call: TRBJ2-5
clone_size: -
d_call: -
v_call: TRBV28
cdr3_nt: TGTGCCAGCAGTCAGGGTGCAGAGACCCAGTACTTC
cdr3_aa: CASSQGAETQYF

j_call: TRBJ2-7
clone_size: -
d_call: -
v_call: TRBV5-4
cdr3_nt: TGTGCCAGCAGCGGAGATCTCGCGACTGCTTACTACGAGCAGTACTTC
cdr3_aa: CASSGDLATAYYEQYF